The 5 T cell receptor beta chains given below trace back to one sample, sequenced in a study of blood T cell repertoires in COVID-19. Sequenced by immunoSEQ multiplex PCR; TCRdb stores in-frame clones only, minus some. The sample holds about 140,000 clones, about 79% seen once. Input material: peripheral blood. Receptors originate from a woman older than 75 with active or convalescent COVID-19.

This clone was counted a few times. V and J are TRBV19 and TRBJ2-7; 13 bases align to TRBD2. Germline CDR1 and CDR2: LNHDA and SQIVND (reference sequence). The CDR3 has 14 residues. Trimming took 4 bases from V and 12 from J; bases not matched to a gene: 9. CDR3 amino acids: CASSTTSGGVAWYF. The CDR3 nucleotides are TGTGCCAGTAGTACTACTAGCGGGGGGGTCGCATGGTACTTC.

The count of this clone is one. J is TRBJ1-6 and V is TRBV6-4; possible D gene TRBD1, 6 bases. Germline loops: CDR1 MRHNA, CDR2 SNTAGT. The CDR3 has 14 residues. V gave up 5 bases and J gave up 9 bases, with 14 bases separating them. CDR3 DNA: TGTGCCAGCAGTACTGGGACACGGCTTTCACCCCTCCACTTT. This translates into CASSTGTRLSPLHF.

The sample holds a few counts of this clone. This rearrangement joins TRBV2 to TRBJ2-7; possibly TRBD1 for D (5 bases). The length of the CDR3 is 14 residues. Per the germline V gene, CDR1 is SNHLY and CDR2 is FYNNEI. V shed 6 bases and J shed 2 bases, with 14 bases lying between them. The CDR3 DNA is TGTGCCAGCAGGGTTCTACAGGCCACCTACGAGCAGTACTTC. Amino acids: CASRVLQATYEQYF. Together with reference TRBV2 and TRBJ2-7, the CDR3 gives the full variable domain: EPEVTQTPSHQVTQMGQEVILRCVPISNHLYFYWYRQILGQKVEFLVSFYNNEISEKSEIFDDQFSVERPDGSNFTLKIRSTKLEDSAMYFCASRVLQATYEQYFGPGTRLTVT.

This clone was observed at least ten times. The chain has TRBV4-1 and TRBJ2-1, with TRBD1 identical over 9 bases. CDR3 length: 13 residues. Germline V gene lookup returns CDR1 MGHRA and CDR2 YSYEKL. With V trimmed by 3 bases and J by 6 bases, 0 bases remained unmatched. In DNA, the CDR3 is TGCGCCAGCAGCCAGACAGGGGGCAATGAGCAGTTCTTC. Its translation: CASSQTGGNEQFF.

The rearrangement links TRBV4-1 to TRBJ2-3; the match to TRBD2 covers 9 bases. There are 14 residues in the CDR3. CDR1 is MGHRA, CDR2 YSYEKL, per germline. The trim removed 4 bases at V and 2 bases at J, leaving 1 base unmatched. The CDR3 sequence is CASSLAGATDTQYF. The CDR3 DNA reads TGCGCCAGCAGCCTAGCGGGGGCCACAGATACGCAGTATTTT.